This T cell receptor beta chain came from a study of blood T cell repertoires in COVID-19. Study at large: Samples representing acute and convalescent COVID-19 were sourced from the United States, Italy and Spain. T cells, B-cell-depleted T cells, or PBMCs provided the cDNA or gDNA that served as material.

Seattle-derived patients entered the study during active infection and were followed longitudinally. Trimming took 0 bases from V and 2 from J, leaving 8 bases between them. CDR1 and CDR2 (germline): SGHAT, FQNNGV. CDR3 length: 15 amino acids. As processed by the authors: Using reference gene primer amplification, nucleated cell counts were estimated. This table comes from immunoSEQ multiplex PCR, and its TCRdb copy is limited to in-frame clones, with some not included. The V and J calls and clone size are taken from that table; D and trimming were inferred from the DNA. The repertoire holds approximately 500,000 clones, roughly 91% seen once, with less than 9% in the top ten.

V gene TRBV11-2 combines with J gene TRBJ1-3; tentative D call: TRBD1 (6 bases). Sequencing was carried out using peripheral blood. The clonotype was recovered from a woman between 45 and 65 years old with COVID-19, enrolled during active disease. The CDR3: CASSLDWDTGNTIYF. In DNA form, the CDR3 reads TGTGCCAGCAGCTTAGACTGGGACACTGGAAACACCATATATTTT.